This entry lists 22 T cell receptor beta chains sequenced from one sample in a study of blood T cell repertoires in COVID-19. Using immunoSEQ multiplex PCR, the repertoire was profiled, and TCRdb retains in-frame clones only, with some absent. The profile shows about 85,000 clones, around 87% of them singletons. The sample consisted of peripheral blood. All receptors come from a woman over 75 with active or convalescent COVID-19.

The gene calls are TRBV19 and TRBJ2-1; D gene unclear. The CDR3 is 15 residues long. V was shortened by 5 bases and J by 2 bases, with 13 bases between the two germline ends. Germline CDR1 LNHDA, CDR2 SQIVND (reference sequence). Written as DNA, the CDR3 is TGTGCCAGTAGTTACGGCGGAAGCACCTACAATGAGCAGTTCTTC. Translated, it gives CASSYGGSTYNEQFF. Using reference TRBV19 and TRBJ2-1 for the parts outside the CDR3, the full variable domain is DGGITQSPKYLFRKEGQNVTLSCEQNLNHDAMYWYRQDPGQGLRLIYYSQIVNDFQKGDIAEGYSVSREKKESFPLTVTSAQKNPTAFYLCASSYGGSTYNEQFFGPGTRLTVL.

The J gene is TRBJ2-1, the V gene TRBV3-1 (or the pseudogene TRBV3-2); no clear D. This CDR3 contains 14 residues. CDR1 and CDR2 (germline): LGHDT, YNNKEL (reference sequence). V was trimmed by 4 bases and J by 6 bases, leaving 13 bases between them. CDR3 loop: CASSPSRMSNEQFF. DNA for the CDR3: TGTGCCAGCAGCCCCTCCCGTATGAGCAATGAGCAGTTCTTC.

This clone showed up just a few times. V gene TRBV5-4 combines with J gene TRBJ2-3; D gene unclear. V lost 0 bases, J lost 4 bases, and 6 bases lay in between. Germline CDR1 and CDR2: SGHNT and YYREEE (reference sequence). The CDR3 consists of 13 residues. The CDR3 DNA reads TGTGCCAGCAGCTTGGCCGTTGCAGATACGCAGTATTTT. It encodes CASSLAVADTQYF.

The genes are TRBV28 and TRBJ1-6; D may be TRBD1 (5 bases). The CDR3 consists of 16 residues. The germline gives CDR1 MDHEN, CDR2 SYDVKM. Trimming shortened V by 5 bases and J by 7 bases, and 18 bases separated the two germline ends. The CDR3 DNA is TGTGCCAGCAGTGCATCGACACCAGGGTTGAATTCACCCCTCCACTTT. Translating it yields CASSASTPGLNSPLHF. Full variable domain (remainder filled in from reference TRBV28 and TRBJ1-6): DVKVTQSSRYLVKRTGEKVFLECVQDMDHENMFWYRQDPGLGLRLIYFSYDVKMKEKGDIPEGYSVSREKKERFSLILESASTNQTSMYLCASSASTPGLNSPLHFGNGTRLTVT.

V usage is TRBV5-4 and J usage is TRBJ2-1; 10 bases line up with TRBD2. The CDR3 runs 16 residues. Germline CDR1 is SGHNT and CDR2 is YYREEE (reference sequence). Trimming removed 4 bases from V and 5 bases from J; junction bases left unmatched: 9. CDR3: CASSPPSGSGDNEQFF. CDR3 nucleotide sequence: TGTGCCAGCAGCCCTCCTAGCGGGAGCGGTGACAATGAGCAGTTCTTC.

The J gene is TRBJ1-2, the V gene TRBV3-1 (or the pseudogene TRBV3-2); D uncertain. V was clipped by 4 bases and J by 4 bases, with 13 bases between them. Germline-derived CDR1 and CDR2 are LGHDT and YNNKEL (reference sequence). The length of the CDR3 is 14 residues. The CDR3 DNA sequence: TGTGCCAGCAGCCCCCCGTGGAGGAGCTATGGCTACACCTTC. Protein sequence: CASSPPWRSYGYTF.

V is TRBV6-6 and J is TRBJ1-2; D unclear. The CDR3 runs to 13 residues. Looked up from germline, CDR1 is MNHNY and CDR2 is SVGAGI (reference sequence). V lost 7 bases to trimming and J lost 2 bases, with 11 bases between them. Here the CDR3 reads CASTLDTNYGYTF. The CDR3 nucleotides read TGTGCCAGCACGCTTGACACAAACTATGGCTACACCTTC.

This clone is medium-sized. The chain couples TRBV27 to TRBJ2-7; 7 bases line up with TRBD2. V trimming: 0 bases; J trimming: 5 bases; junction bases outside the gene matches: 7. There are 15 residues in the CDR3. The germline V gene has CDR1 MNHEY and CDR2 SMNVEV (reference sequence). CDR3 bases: TGTGCCAGCAGTTTATCGAAAAGCGGGAAGGACGAGCAGTACTTC. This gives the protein CASSLSKSGKDEQYF.

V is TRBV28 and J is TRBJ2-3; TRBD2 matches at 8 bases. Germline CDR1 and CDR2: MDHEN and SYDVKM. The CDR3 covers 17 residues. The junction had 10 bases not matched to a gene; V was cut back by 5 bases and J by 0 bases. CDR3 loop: CASSRKRTSRSTDTQYF. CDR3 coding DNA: TGTGCCAGCAGTCGAAAAAGGACTAGCCGTAGCACAGATACGCAGTATTTT.

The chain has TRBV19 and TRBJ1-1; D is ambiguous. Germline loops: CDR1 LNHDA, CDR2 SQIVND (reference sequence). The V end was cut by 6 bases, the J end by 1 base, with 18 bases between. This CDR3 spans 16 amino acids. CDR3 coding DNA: TGTGCCAGTAGGAGGGCACCTGCTCATTCGAACACTGAAGCTTTCTTT. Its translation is CASRRAPAHSNTEAFF.

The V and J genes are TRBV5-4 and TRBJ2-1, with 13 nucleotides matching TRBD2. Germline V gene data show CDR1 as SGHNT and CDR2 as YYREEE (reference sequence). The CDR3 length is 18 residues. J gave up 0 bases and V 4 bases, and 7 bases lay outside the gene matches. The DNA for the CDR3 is TGTGCCAGCAGCAGCGGGACTAGCGGGACTAGCTCCTACAATGAGCAGTTCTTC. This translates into CASSSGTSGTSSYNEQFF.

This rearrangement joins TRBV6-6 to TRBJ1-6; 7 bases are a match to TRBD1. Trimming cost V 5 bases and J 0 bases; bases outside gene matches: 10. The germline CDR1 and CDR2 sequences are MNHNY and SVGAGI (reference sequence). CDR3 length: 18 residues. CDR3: CASSPRQGFRSYNSPLHF. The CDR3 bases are TGTGCCAGCAGTCCGCGACAGGGATTCCGCTCCTATAATTCACCCCTCCACTTT.

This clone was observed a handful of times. As DNA, the CDR3 is TGTGCCAGCAGTTACTCCGGGACTAGAGGTACCGGGGAGCTGTTTTTT. It is translated as CASSYSGTRGTGELFF. The chain employs TRBV6-2 or TRBV6-3 and TRBJ2-2; 8 bases fit TRBD2. With V trimmed by 0 bases and J by 5 bases, 5 bases remained unmatched. The CDR3 is 16 amino acids. Germline V lookup: CDR1 MNHEY, CDR2 SVGEGT.

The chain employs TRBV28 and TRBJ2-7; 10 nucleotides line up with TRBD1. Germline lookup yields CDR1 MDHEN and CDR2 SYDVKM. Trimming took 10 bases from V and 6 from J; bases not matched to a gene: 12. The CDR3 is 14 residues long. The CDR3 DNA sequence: TGTGCCATTACCTCCGGGACAGGGGTTATCGAGCAGTACTTC. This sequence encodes CAITSGTGVIEQYF.

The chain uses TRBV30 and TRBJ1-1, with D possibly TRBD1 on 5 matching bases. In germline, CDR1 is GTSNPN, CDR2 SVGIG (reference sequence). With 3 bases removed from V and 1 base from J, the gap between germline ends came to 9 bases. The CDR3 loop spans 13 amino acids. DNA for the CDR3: TGTGCCTGGAGCCCCCAGGGGAACACTGAAGCTTTCTTT. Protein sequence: CAWSPQGNTEAFF.

The CDR3 DNA sequence: TGTGCCAGCAGCTCCGAGACAGGGGCAGAGACCCAGTACTTC. Translation: CASSSETGAETQYF. V is TRBV7-2 and J is TRBJ2-5; 8 nucleotides align to TRBD1. The CDR3 sequence is 14 residues long. Germline CDR1 and CDR2: SGHTA and FQGNSA. Germline trimming cut 4 bases from V and 4 bases from J; bases unmatched to any gene: 5.

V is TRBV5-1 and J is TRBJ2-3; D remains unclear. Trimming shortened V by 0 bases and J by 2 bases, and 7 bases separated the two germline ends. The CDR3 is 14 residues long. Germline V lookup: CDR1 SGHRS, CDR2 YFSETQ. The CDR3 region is CASSLGGSTDTQYF. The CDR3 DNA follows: TGCGCCAGCAGCTTGGGCGGTTCCACAGATACGCAGTATTTT. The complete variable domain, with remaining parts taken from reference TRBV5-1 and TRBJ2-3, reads KAGVTQTPRYLIKTRGQQVTLSCSPISGHRSVSWYQQTPGQGLQFLFEYFSETQRNKGNFPGRFSGRQFSNSRSEMNVSTLELGDSALYLCASSLGGSTDTQYFGPGTRLTVL.

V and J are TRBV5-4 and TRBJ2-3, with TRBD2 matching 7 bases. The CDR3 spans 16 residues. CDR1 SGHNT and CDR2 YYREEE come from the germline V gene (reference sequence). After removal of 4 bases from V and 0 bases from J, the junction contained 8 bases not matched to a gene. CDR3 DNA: TGTGCCAGCAGCGTGCGTGCTAGCGGAAGCACAGATACGCAGTATTTT. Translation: CASSVRASGSTDTQYF.

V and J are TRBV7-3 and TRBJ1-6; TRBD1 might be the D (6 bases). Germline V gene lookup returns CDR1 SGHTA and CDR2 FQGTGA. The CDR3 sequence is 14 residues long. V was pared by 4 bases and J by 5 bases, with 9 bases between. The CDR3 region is CASSSGTNNSPLHF. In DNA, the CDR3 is TGTGCCAGCAGCTCCGGGACAAATAATTCACCCCTCCACTTT.

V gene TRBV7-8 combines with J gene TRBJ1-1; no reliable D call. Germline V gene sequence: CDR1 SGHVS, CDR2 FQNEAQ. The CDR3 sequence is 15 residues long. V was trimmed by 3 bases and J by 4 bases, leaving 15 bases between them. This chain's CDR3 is CASSLEGALGTEAFF. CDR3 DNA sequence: TGTGCCAGCAGCTTGGAGGGAGCCCTGGGCACTGAAGCTTTCTTT.

CDR3 DNA sequence: TGCGCCAGCAGCGGGACAGTCCGGGAAGCTTTCTTT. Translating gives CASSGTVREAFF. The rearrangement joins TRBV10-2 to TRBJ1-1; 7 bases are shared with TRBD1. The trim removed 6 bases at V and 8 bases at J, leaving 6 bases unmatched. The CDR3 covers 12 residues. The germline V gene has CDR1 WSHSY and CDR2 SAAADI.

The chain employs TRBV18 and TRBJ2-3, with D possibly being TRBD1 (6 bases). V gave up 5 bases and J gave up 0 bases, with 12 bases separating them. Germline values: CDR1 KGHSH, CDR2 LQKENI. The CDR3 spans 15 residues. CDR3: CASSGTPTSTDTQYF. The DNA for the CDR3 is TGTGCCAGCTCAGGGACACCTACTAGCACAGATACGCAGTATTTT.